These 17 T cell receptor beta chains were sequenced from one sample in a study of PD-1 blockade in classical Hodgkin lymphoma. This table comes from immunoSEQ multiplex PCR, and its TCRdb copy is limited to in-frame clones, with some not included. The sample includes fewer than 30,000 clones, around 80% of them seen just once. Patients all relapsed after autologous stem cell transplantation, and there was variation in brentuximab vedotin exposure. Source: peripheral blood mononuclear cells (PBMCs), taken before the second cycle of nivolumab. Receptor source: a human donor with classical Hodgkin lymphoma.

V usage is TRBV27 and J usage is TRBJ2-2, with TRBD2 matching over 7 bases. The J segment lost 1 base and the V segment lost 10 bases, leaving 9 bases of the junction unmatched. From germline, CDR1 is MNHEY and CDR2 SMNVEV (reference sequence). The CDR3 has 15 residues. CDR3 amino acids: CATYGLGLNTGELFF. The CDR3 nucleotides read TGTGCCACCTATGGACTAGGCTTGAACACCGGGGAGCTGTTTTTT.

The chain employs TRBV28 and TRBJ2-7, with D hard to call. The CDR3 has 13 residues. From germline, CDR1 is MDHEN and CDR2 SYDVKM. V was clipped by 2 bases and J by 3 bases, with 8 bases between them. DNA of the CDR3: TGTGCCAGCAGTTTAAACCTGGGCTACGAGCAGTACTTC. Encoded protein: CASSLNLGYEQYF.

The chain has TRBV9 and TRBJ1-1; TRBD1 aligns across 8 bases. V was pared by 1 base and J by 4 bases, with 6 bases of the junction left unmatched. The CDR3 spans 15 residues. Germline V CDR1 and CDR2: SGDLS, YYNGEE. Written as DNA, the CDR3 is TGTGCCAGCAGCGTAACCGGACAGGGCGGCACTGAAGCTTTCTTT. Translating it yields CASSVTGQGGTEAFF.

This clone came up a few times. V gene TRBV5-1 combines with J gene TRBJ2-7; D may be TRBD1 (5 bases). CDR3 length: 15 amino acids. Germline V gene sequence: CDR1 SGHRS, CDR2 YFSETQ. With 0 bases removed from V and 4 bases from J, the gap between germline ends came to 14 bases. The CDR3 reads CASSLVSGPEYEQYF. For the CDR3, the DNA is TGCGCCAGCAGCTTGGTTTCAGGGCCCGAGTACGAGCAGTACTTC. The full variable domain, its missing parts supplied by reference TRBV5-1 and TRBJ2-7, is KAGVTQTPRYLIKTRGQQVTLSCSPISGHRSVSWYQQTPGQGLQFLFEYFSETQRNKGNFPGRFSGRQFSNSRSEMNVSTLELGDSALYLCASSLVSGPEYEQYFGPGTRLTVT.

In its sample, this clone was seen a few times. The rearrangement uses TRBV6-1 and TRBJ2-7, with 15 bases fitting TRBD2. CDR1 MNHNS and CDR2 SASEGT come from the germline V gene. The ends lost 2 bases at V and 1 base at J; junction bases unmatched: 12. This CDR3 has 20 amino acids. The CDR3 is CASSETSAQGLAGGSYEQYF. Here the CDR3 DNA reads TGTGCCAGCAGTGAAACGAGCGCTCAGGGACTAGCGGGGGGATCCTACGAGCAGTACTTC.

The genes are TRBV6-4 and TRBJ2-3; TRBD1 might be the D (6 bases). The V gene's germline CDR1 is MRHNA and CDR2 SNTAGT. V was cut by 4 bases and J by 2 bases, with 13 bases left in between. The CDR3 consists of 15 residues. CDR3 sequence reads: CASSALGGTTDTQYF. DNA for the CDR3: TGTGCCAGCAGTGCCCTAGGGGGAACCACAGATACGCAGTATTTT.

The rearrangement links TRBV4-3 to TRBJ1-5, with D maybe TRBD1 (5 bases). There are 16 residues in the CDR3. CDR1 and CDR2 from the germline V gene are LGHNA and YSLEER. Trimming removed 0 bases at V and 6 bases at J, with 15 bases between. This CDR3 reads CASSQDLGVRVQPQHF. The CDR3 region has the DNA TGCGCCAGCAGCCAAGATCTGGGGGTGAGGGTTCAGCCCCAGCATTTT.

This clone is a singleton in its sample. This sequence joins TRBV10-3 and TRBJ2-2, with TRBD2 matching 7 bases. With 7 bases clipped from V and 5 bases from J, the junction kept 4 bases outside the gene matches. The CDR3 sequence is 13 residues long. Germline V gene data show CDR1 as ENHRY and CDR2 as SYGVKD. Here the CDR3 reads CAINRGGTGELFF. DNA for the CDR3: TGTGCCATCAATAGGGGAGGGACCGGGGAGCTGTTTTTT.

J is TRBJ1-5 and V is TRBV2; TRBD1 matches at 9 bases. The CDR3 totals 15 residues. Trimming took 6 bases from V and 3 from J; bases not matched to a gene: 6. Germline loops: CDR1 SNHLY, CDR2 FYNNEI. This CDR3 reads CASRRDRVTNQPQHF. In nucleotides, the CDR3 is TGTGCCAGCAGGAGGGACAGGGTCACCAATCAGCCCCAGCATTTT.

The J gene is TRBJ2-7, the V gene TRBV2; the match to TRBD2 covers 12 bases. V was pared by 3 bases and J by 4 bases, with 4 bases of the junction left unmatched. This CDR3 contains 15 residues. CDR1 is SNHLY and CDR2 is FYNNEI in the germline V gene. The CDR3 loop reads CASSEQLAGGYEQYF. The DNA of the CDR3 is TGTGCCAGCAGTGAGCAACTAGCGGGGGGTTACGAGCAGTACTTC.

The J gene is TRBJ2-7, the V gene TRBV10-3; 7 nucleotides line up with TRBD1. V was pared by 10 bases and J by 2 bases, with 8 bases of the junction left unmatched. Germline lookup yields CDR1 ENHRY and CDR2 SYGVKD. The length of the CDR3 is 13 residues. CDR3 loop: CASRDRVTYEQYF. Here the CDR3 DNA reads TGTGCCAGCCGGGACAGAGTTACCTACGAGCAGTACTTC.

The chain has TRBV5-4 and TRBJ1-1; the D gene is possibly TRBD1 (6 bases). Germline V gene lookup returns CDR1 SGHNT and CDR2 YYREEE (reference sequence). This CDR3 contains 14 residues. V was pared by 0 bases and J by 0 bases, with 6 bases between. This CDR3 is CASSLDRVNTEAFF. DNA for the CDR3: TGTGCCAGCAGCTTGGACAGGGTGAACACTGAAGCTTTCTTT.

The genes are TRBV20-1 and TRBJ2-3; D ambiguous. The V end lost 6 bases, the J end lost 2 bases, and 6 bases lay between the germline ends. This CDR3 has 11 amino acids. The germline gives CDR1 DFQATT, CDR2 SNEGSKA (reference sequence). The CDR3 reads CSALTTDTQYF. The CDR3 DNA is TGCAGTGCCCTCACCACAGATACGCAGTATTTT.

The CDR3: CASSPRTGNYEQYF. Here the CDR3 DNA reads TGTGCCAGCAGCCCACGGACAGGGAACTACGAGCAGTACTTC. The chain couples TRBV7-2 to TRBJ2-7; 8 bases align to TRBD1. Germline CDR1 SGHTA, CDR2 FQGNSA. V shed 5 bases and J 3 bases; nucleotides not matched to a gene: 6. This CDR3 is 14 amino acids long.

CDR3 bases: TGTGCCAGCAGCTTAGTGGTAGAGGGGAAAGGCTACACCTTC. This gives the protein CASSLVVEGKGYTF. The genes are TRBV7-9 and TRBJ1-2, with D tentatively TRBD1 (5 bases). The germline V gene encodes CDR1 SEHNR and CDR2 FQNEAQ (reference sequence). V dropped 1 base and J dropped 8 bases, with 14 bases sitting between them. The CDR3 runs to 14 residues.

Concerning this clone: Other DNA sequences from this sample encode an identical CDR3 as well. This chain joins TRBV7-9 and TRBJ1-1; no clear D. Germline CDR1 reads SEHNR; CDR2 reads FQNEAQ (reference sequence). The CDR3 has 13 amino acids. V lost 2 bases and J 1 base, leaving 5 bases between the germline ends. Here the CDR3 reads CASSLRENTEAFF. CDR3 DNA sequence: TGTGCCAGCAGCTTAAGGGAGAACACTGAAGCTTTCTTT.

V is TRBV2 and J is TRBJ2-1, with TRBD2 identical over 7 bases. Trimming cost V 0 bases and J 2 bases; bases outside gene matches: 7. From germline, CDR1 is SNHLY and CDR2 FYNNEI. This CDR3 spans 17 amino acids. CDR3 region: CASSEALGAGTYNEQFF. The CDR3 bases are TGTGCCAGCAGTGAAGCATTGGGAGCGGGGACCTACAATGAGCAGTTCTTC.